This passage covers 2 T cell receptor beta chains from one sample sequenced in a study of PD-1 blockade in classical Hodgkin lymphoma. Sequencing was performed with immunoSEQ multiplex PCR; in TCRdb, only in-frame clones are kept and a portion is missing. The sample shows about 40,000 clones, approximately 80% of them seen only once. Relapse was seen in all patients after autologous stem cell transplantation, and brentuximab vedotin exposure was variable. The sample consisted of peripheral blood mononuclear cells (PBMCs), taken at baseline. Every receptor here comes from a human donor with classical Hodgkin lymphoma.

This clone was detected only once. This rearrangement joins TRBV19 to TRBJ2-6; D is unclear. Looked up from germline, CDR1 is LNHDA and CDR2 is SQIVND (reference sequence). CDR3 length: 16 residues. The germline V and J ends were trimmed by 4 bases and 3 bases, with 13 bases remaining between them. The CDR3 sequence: CASSRAGSYGANVLTF. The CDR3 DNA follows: TGTGCCAGTAGTAGGGCAGGATCTTATGGGGCCAACGTCCTGACTTTC.

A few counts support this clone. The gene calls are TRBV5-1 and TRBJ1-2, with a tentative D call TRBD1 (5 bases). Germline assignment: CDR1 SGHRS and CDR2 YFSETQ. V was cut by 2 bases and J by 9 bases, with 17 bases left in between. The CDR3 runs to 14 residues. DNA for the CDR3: TGCGCCAGCAGCTTCACCGGGACGGCGACAAGCTACACCTTC. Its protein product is CASSFTGTATSYTF.